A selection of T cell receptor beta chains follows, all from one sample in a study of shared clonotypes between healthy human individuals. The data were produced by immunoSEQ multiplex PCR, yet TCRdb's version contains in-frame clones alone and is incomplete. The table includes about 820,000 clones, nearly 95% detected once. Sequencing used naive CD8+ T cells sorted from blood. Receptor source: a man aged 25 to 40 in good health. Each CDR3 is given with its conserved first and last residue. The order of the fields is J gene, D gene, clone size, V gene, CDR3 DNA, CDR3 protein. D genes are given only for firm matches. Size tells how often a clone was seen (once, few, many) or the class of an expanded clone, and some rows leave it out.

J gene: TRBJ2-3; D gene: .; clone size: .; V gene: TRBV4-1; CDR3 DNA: TGCGCCAGCAGCCAAGTACTAAGAGGGGCAGATACGCAGTATTTT; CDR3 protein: CASSQVLRGADTQYF
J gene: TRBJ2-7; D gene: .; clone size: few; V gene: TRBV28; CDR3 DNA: TGTGCCAGCAGTTTGGGTGGTGTAGGGCCAACCTACTTC; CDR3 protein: CASSLGGVGPTYF
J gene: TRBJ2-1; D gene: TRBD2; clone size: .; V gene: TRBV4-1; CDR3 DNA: TGCGCCAGCAGCCAAGTTCCTTTCTTAAGCGGGAGCAGCTTCGATGAGCAGTTCTTC; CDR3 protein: CASSQVPFLSGSSFDEQFF
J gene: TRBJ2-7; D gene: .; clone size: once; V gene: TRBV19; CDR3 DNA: TGTGCCAGTAGTATGGGCGGGGGCGCGTGGGAGCAGTACTTC; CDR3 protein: CASSMGGGAWEQYF
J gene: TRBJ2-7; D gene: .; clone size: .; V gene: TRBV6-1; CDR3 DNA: TGTGCCAGCAGTGAAGAGGGCAGGAGTAACTACGAGCAGTACTTC; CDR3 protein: CASSEEGRSNYEQYF
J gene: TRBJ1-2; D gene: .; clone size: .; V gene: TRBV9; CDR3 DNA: TGTGCCAGCAGCCCGACTTCAGGACATGCCCCCATTAACACCTTC; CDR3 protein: CASSPTSGHAPINTF
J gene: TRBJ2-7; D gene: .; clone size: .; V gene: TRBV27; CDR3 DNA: TGTGCCAGCAGTTCAGGAAGAGTCTTCTACGAGCAGTACTTC; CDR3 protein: CASSSGRVFYEQYF
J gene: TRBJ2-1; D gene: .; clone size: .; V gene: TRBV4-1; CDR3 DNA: TGCGCCAGCAGCTCTCCGGGCAGCGGAAGTAACAATGAGCAGTTCTTC; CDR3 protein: CASSSPGSGSNNEQFF
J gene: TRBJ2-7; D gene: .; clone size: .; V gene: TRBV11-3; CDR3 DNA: TGTGCCAGCAGCTTAGATGGGTTCGAGCAGTACTTC; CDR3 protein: CASSLDGFEQYF
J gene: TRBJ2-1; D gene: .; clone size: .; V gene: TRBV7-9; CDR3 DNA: TGTGCCAGCAGCTTAGCGCTAGGGACCTACAATGAGCAGTTCTTC; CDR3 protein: CASSLALGTYNEQFF
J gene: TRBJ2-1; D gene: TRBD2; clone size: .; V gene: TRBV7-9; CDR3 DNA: TGTGCCAGCAGTCGGACTAGCGGGAGAAGAATGCCGTACAATGAGCAGTTCTTC; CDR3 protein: CASSRTSGRRMPYNEQFF
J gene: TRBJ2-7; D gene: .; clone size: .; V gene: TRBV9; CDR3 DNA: TGTGCCAGCAGCGTAGAATCCGCAGACTCCTACGAGCAGTACTTC; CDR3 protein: CASSVESADSYEQYF
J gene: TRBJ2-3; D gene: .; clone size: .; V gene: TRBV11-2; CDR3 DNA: TGTGCCAGCAGCTTAGTTGAGTTTGGGACGAACACAGATACGCAGTATTTT; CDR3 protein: CASSLVEFGTNTDTQYF
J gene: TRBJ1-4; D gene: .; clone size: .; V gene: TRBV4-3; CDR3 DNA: TGCGCCAGCAGCCGTGCCCTTGGAAATGAAAAACTGTTTTTT; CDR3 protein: CASSRALGNEKLFF
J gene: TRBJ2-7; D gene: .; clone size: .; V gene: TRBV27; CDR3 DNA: TGTGCCAGCAGTTTATCAGCAGGTAAAATCTCCTACGAGCAGTACTTC; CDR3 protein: CASSLSAGKISYEQYF
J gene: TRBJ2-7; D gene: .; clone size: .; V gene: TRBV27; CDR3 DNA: TGTGCCAGCAGCCCTACTAAGTACGAGCAGTACTTC; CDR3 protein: CASSPTKYEQYF
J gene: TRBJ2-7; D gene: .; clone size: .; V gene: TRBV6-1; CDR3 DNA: TGTGCCAGCAGTGAGCCGAATACATCCTACGAGCAGTACTTC; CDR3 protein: CASSEPNTSYEQYF
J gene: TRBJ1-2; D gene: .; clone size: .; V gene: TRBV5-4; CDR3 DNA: TGTGCCAGCAGCGGACGGGGAAACTATGGCTACACCTTC; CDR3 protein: CASSGRGNYGYTF
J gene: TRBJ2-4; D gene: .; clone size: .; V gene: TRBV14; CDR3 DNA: TGTGCCAGCAGTCTCGTCAGGGACCACAGCAACATTCAGTACTTC; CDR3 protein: CASSLVRDHSNIQYF
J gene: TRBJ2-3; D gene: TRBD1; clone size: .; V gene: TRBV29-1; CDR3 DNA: TGCAGCGTTGAAGATATAGGGACAGGGGGGTGGGTGGATACGCAGTATTTT; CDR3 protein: CSVEDIGTGGWVDTQYF
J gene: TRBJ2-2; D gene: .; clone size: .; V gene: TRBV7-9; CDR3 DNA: TGTGCCAGCAGCGGAGGGTCAGGGGAACTAGATACGAACACCGGGGAGCTGTTTTTT; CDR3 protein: CASSGGSGELDTNTGELFF
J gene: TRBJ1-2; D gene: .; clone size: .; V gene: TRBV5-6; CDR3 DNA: TGTGCCAGCAGGACTGGGGGAAGGAAGTATGGCTACACCTTC; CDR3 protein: CASRTGGRKYGYTF
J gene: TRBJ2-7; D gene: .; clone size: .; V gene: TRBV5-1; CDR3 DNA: TGCGCCAGCAGCTTCGGGATCTCCTACGAGCAGTACTTC; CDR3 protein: CASSFGISYEQYF
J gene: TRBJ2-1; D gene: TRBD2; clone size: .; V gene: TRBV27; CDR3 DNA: TGTGCCAGCAGTTTTTCTAGCGGGGACTACTACAATGAGCAGTTCTTC; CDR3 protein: CASSFSSGDYYNEQFF
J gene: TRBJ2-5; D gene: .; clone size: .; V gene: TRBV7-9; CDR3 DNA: TGTGCCAGCAGCTCCTCTAGCTACCTTGGTGAGACCCAGTACTTC; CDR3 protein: CASSSSSYLGETQYF
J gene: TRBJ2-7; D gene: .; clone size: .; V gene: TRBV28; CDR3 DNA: TGTGCCAGCAGTCCCCCCGAGGGAGCTGCTTACGAGCAGTACTTC; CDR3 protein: CASSPPEGAAYEQYF
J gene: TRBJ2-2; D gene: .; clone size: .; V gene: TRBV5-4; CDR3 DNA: TGTGCCAGCAGCCCATCTATCACCGGGGAGCTGTTTTTT; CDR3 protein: CASSPSITGELFF
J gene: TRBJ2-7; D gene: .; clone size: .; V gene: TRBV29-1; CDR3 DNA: TGCAGCGTTGACGCTAGCACCGAGAGAGGCGAGCAGTACTTC; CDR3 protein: CSVDASTERGEQYF
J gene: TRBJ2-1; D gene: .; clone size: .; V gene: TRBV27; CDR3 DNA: TGTGCCAGCCAAAAGCCGGGGGCGTACAATGAGCAGTTCTTC; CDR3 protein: CASQKPGAYNEQFF
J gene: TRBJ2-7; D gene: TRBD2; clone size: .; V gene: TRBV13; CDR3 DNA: TGTGCCAGCAGCTTAGGATGGGGGAGCGGGGTATCCGAGCAGTACTTC; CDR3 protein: CASSLGWGSGVSEQYF
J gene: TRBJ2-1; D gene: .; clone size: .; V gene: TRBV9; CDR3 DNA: TGTGCCAGCAGCGTCAGTGACCTTGTAGCCGTGGGAGGATACAATGAGCAGTTCTTC; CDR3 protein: CASSVSDLVAVGGYNEQFF
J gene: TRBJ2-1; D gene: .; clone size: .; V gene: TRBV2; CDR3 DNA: TGTGCCAGCACTAGATCCTACAATGAGCAGTTCTTC; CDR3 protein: CASTRSYNEQFF
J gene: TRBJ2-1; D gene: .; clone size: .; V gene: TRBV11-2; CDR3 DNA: TGTGCCAGCAGCTTACAGCCTCCCGGGCCCTACAATGAGCAGTTCTTC; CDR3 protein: CASSLQPPGPYNEQFF
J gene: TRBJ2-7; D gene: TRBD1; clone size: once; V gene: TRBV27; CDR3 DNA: TGTGCCAGCAGAGGGACAGGGATCTACGAGCAGTACTTC; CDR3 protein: CASRGTGIYEQYF
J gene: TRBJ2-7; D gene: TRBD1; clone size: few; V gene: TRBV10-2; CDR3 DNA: TGCGCCAGCAGTGATCAGGGGGCCTACGAGCAGTACTTC; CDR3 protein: CASSDQGAYEQYF
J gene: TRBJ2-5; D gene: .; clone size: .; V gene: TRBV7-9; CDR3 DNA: TGTGCCAGCAGCCCTTCGGCCCTAGAGACCCAGTACTTC; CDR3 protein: CASSPSALETQYF
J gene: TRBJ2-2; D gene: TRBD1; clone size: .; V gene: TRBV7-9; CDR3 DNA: TGTGCCAGCAGTCCCGGGACAGGGGTTTTAAGGGAGCTGTTTTTT; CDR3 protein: CASSPGTGVLRELFF
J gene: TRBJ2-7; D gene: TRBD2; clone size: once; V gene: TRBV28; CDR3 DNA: TGTGCCAGCAGTACCTCTAGCGGGACATACGAGCAGTACTTC; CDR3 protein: CASSTSSGTYEQYF
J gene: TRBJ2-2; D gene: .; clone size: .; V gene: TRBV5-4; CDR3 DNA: TGTGCCATGCAGGAACTAAACACCGGGGAGCTGTTTTTT; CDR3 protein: CAMQELNTGELFF
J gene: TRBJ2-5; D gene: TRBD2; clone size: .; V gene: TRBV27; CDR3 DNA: TGTGCCAGCAGTTCACGGACTAGCCGGATTTGGGAGACCCAGTACTTC; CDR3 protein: CASSSRTSRIWETQYF
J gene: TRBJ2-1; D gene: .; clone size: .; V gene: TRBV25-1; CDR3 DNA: TGTGCCAGCAGTGAATATGGGCGCCTCAGCTCCTACAATGAGCAGTTCTTC; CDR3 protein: CASSEYGRLSSYNEQFF
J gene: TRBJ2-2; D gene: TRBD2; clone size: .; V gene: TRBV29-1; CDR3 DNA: TGCAGCGTTGTCCGAGCGGGAGGGCACGGGGAGCTGTTTTTT; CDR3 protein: CSVVRAGGHGELFF
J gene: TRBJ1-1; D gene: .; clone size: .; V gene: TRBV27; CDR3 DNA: TGTGCCAGCAGTTTATCGGCCGGGTTACCTGAAGCTTTCTTT; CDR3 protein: CASSLSAGLPEAFF
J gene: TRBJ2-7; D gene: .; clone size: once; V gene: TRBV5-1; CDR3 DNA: TGCGCCAGCAGCTTCCGGGATCATTACGAGCAGTACTTC; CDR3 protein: CASSFRDHYEQYF
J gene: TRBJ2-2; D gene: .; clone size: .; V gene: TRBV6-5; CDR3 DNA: TGTGCCAGCTGCCAAATCGCCGGGGAGCTGTTTTTT; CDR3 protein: CASCQIAGELFF